This is a list of T cell receptor beta chains from one sample in a study of cytomegalovirus exposure and HLA in healthy donors. Clones were read by immunoSEQ multiplex PCR, and TCRdb kept only the in-frame ones, dropping some. Seen here are fewer than 180,000 clones, under 75% observed once, and the top ten hold 7% to 8.5%. Sequencing used PBMCs. The receptors here all came from a woman aged 55-69 years in good health and CMV-seropositive. Each CDR3 is given with its conserved first and last residue. D genes are given only for firm matches. Clone sizes are given selectively: once, few, many, or a class where the clone is expanded.

abundance: few
v_gene: TRBV27
d_gene: .
j_gene: TRBJ2-7
CDR3nt: TGTGCCAGCAGCCGAGCAGGGTCCTACGAGCAGTACTTC
CDR3aa: CASSRAGSYEQYF

abundance: .
v_gene: TRBV5-4
d_gene: TRBD1
j_gene: TRBJ1-2
CDR3nt: TGTGCCAGCACCTCTGAACTGTGGACAGGGGGGGAAGGGAGCTATGGCTACACCTTC
CDR3aa: CASTSELWTGGEGSYGYTF

abundance: few
v_gene: TRBV14
d_gene: TRBD1
j_gene: TRBJ2-7
CDR3nt: TGTGCCAGCAGCCAACCCGGGACAGGGGGCGAGCAGTACTTC
CDR3aa: CASSQPGTGGEQYF

abundance: few
v_gene: TRBV28
d_gene: .
j_gene: TRBJ2-7
CDR3nt: TGTGCCAGCAGCTACCCGACTGAATACGAGCAGTACTTC
CDR3aa: CASSYPTEYEQYF

abundance: .
v_gene: TRBV7-2
d_gene: TRBD1
j_gene: TRBJ2-3
CDR3nt: TGTGCCAGCAGCCGGACAGGGTCCAGCACAGATACGCAGTATTTT
CDR3aa: CASSRTGSSTDTQYF

abundance: many
v_gene: TRBV4-3
d_gene: .
j_gene: TRBJ1-1
CDR3nt: TGCGCCAGCAGCCAACTAGGAAACACTGAAGCTTTCTTT
CDR3aa: CASSQLGNTEAFF

abundance: .
v_gene: TRBV4-2
d_gene: .
j_gene: TRBJ2-7
CDR3nt: TGTGCCAGCAGCCAAGATCCCAAGCGGGCCGACTCCTACGAGCAGTACTTC
CDR3aa: CASSQDPKRADSYEQYF

abundance: .
v_gene: TRBV2
d_gene: .
j_gene: TRBJ1-2
CDR3nt: TGTGCCAGCAGTGAGTGGGGCCCAGGGTCTGGCTACACCTTC
CDR3aa: CASSEWGPGSGYTF

abundance: .
v_gene: TRBV5-1
d_gene: .
j_gene: TRBJ1-1
CDR3nt: TGCGCCAGCAGCTTACAGGGCCGGGGAAGCACTGAAGCTTTCTTT
CDR3aa: CASSLQGRGSTEAFF

abundance: .
v_gene: TRBV27
d_gene: TRBD1
j_gene: TRBJ1-1
CDR3nt: TGTGCCAGCAGGTCTCTAGGACAGGGGGTTGAGGGGACTGAAGCTTTCTTT
CDR3aa: CASRSLGQGVEGTEAFF

abundance: .
v_gene: TRBV27
d_gene: .
j_gene: TRBJ1-5
CDR3nt: TGTGCCAGCAGACCCGAGGTAGGGGGCAATCAGCCCCAGCATTTT
CDR3aa: CASRPEVGGNQPQHF

abundance: .
v_gene: TRBV11-2
d_gene: TRBD1
j_gene: TRBJ2-7
CDR3nt: TGTGCCAGCAGCCAGGACAGGGGGCCCTACGAGCAGTACTTC
CDR3aa: CASSQDRGPYEQYF

abundance: .
v_gene: TRBV6-4
d_gene: .
j_gene: TRBJ2-7
CDR3nt: TGTGCCAGCAGTGAGTGGGTCCCGACAGAGCAGATTTCCTACGAGCAGTACTTC
CDR3aa: CASSEWVPTEQISYEQYF

abundance: .
v_gene: TRBV28
d_gene: TRBD2
j_gene: TRBJ2-7
CDR3nt: TGTGCCAGCAGTTTGCAGGGACTAGCGGGAGTGGGGTTGACCTACGAGCAGTACTTC
CDR3aa: CASSLQGLAGVGLTYEQYF

abundance: .
v_gene: TRBV4-1
d_gene: TRBD2
j_gene: TRBJ2-1
CDR3nt: TGCGCCAGCAGCCAAATATGGGGGGGTAACGGGAAAAACAATGAGCAGTTCTTC
CDR3aa: CASSQIWGGNGKNNEQFF

abundance: .
v_gene: TRBV7-4
d_gene: .
j_gene: TRBJ2-1
CDR3nt: TGTGCCAGCCTTCGATCACAGGGAAGGGGGTTCTTC
CDR3aa: CASLRSQGRGFF

abundance: .
v_gene: TRBV7-8
d_gene: TRBD1
j_gene: TRBJ2-7
CDR3nt: TGTGCCAGCAGCTCTGGACAGGCCAGCTACTACGAGCAGTACTTC
CDR3aa: CASSSGQASYYEQYF

abundance: few
v_gene: TRBV4-3
d_gene: .
j_gene: TRBJ2-1
CDR3nt: TGCGCCAGCAGCCAAGATGCCAGGCGAGACAATGAGCAGTTCTTC
CDR3aa: CASSQDARRDNEQFF

abundance: .
v_gene: TRBV18
d_gene: .
j_gene: TRBJ1-1
CDR3nt: TGTGCCAGCTCACCAGGACAGTCCTCTTCCATGAACACTGAAGCTTTCTTT
CDR3aa: CASSPGQSSSMNTEAFF

abundance: .
v_gene: TRBV7-6
d_gene: .
j_gene: TRBJ2-5
CDR3nt: TGTGCCAGCAGCTTAGGTCCGTTAGCGGAACAAGAGACCCAGTACTTC
CDR3aa: CASSLGPLAEQETQYF

abundance: few
v_gene: TRBV5-4
d_gene: TRBD1
j_gene: TRBJ1-1
CDR3nt: TGTGCCAGCAGCTTGGTCCGGACAGGGATGAACACTGAAGCTTTCTTT
CDR3aa: CASSLVRTGMNTEAFF

abundance: .
v_gene: TRBV12-5
d_gene: TRBD2
j_gene: TRBJ2-5
CDR3nt: TGTGCTAGTGGCCCCCACGGACTAGCCGGGACCCAGTACTTC
CDR3aa: CASGPHGLAGTQYF

abundance: .
v_gene: TRBV6-5
d_gene: TRBD1
j_gene: TRBJ1-5
CDR3nt: TGTGCCAGCAGGAGGACAGGGCCTAATCAGCCCCAGCATTTT
CDR3aa: CASRRTGPNQPQHF

abundance: .
v_gene: TRBV4-3
d_gene: .
j_gene: TRBJ2-5
CDR3nt: TGCGCCAGCAGCCAAGACTTGAACACAGAGACCCAGTACTTC
CDR3aa: CASSQDLNTETQYF

abundance: once
v_gene: TRBV18
d_gene: TRBD2
j_gene: TRBJ2-1
CDR3nt: TGTGCCAGCTCCCAACTAGCGGGAGGCTTCAATGAGCAGTTCTTC
CDR3aa: CASSQLAGGFNEQFF

abundance: .
v_gene: TRBV28
d_gene: TRBD1
j_gene: TRBJ2-7
CDR3nt: TGTGCCAGCAGTTTAATCGGACAGGGCCTCGGCGAGCAGTACTTC
CDR3aa: CASSLIGQGLGEQYF

abundance: once
v_gene: TRBV30
d_gene: .
j_gene: TRBJ2-2
CDR3nt: TGTGCCTGGAGTGTACTGCCGCGATCGAACACCGGGGAGCTGTTTTTT
CDR3aa: CAWSVLPRSNTGELFF

abundance: .
v_gene: TRBV6-5
d_gene: TRBD1
j_gene: TRBJ1-1
CDR3nt: TGTGCCAGCAGTTACTCTTGGACAGGGGTAAACACTGAAGCTTTCTTT
CDR3aa: CASSYSWTGVNTEAFF

abundance: .
v_gene: TRBV7-6
d_gene: .
j_gene: TRBJ2-7
CDR3nt: TGTGCCAGCAGCGCCCGCTCACCGGGACTGGAGTCCAGCGAGCAGTACTTC
CDR3aa: CASSARSPGLESSEQYF

abundance: .
v_gene: TRBV6-4
d_gene: TRBD2
j_gene: TRBJ2-7
CDR3nt: TGTGCCAGCAGTCGGGAGGTTGGGGATTACGAGCAGTACTTC
CDR3aa: CASSREVGDYEQYF

abundance: few
v_gene: TRBV6-5
d_gene: .
j_gene: TRBJ2-1
CDR3nt: TGTGCCAGCAGTCTCAACAGGGGAGGTACGGCTGAGCAGTTCTTC
CDR3aa: CASSLNRGGTAEQFF

abundance: .
v_gene: TRBV10-3
d_gene: TRBD1
j_gene: TRBJ2-1
CDR3nt: TGTGCCATCAGTGAGTCAGGGACAGGGGGCGGTGAGCAGTTCTTC
CDR3aa: CAISESGTGGGEQFF

abundance: .
v_gene: TRBV28
d_gene: .
j_gene: TRBJ1-2
CDR3nt: TGTGCCAGCAGCCCACCCGGGTTATACTATGGCTACACCTTC
CDR3aa: CASSPPGLYYGYTF

abundance: .
v_gene: TRBV19
d_gene: .
j_gene: TRBJ1-1
CDR3nt: TGTGCCAGTAGTATAGGGGAGGGAGGGGAGGCTTTCTTT
CDR3aa: CASSIGEGGEAFF

abundance: .
v_gene: TRBV5-1
d_gene: TRBD2
j_gene: TRBJ2-1
CDR3nt: TGCGCCAGCAGCTTGCAGCTAGCGGGAATAGGTGAGCAGTTCTTC
CDR3aa: CASSLQLAGIGEQFF

abundance: .
v_gene: TRBV7-2
d_gene: .
j_gene: TRBJ2-2
CDR3nt: TGTGCCAGCAGCTTAGCGCACAGGGCGGCCGGGGAGCTGTTTTTT
CDR3aa: CASSLAHRAAGELFF

abundance: few
v_gene: TRBV27
d_gene: TRBD2
j_gene: TRBJ2-1
CDR3nt: TGTGCCAGCAGTCCATCAGCGGGGAGCTCCTACAATGAGCAGTTCTTC
CDR3aa: CASSPSAGSSYNEQFF

abundance: .
v_gene: TRBV15
d_gene: .
j_gene: TRBJ2-5
CDR3nt: TGTGCCACCAGCATAAAGGGCAGGGGTCATGAAGAGACCCAGTACTTC
CDR3aa: CATSIKGRGHEETQYF

abundance: once
v_gene: TRBV11-2
d_gene: TRBD1
j_gene: TRBJ2-3
CDR3nt: TGTGCCAGCAGCTTAATTTCACGGACAGGTCCCACAGATACGCAGTATTTT
CDR3aa: CASSLISRTGPTDTQYF

abundance: .
v_gene: TRBV7-9
d_gene: .
j_gene: TRBJ2-3
CDR3nt: TGTGCCAGCAGCTCAACAATTAGCACAGATACGCAGTATTTT
CDR3aa: CASSSTISTDTQYF

abundance: .
v_gene: TRBV5-1
d_gene: .
j_gene: TRBJ1-1
CDR3nt: TGCGCCAGCAGCTTGGGTGCGCCCTTGAACACTGAAGCTTTCTTT
CDR3aa: CASSLGAPLNTEAFF

abundance: .
v_gene: TRBV5-1
d_gene: .
j_gene: TRBJ2-6
CDR3nt: TGCGCCAGCAGCTTGGATCCTGGCTTAGGGGCCAACGTCCTGACTTTC
CDR3aa: CASSLDPGLGANVLTF

abundance: .
v_gene: TRBV6-5
d_gene: TRBD1
j_gene: TRBJ2-3
CDR3nt: TGTGCCAGCAGTTACTCGGCAGGGGGCGCAGATACGCAGTATTTT
CDR3aa: CASSYSAGGADTQYF

abundance: .
v_gene: TRBV14
d_gene: .
j_gene: TRBJ2-1
CDR3nt: TGTGCCAGCAGCCTAGGGAGAAAGGGTGAGCAGTTCTTC
CDR3aa: CASSLGRKGEQFF

abundance: .
v_gene: TRBV5-1
d_gene: TRBD1
j_gene: TRBJ1-4
CDR3nt: TGCGCCAGCAGCGGAACAGGGGGCAGGTACGAAAAACTGTTTTTT
CDR3aa: CASSGTGGRYEKLFF

abundance: .
v_gene: TRBV21-1
d_gene: .
j_gene: TRBJ2-7
CDR3nt: TGTGCCAGCAGCCTATATGGGACAGCGTGCGGCGAGCAGTACTTC
CDR3aa: CASSLYGTACGEQYF

abundance: .
v_gene: TRBV6-5
d_gene: TRBD2
j_gene: TRBJ2-7
CDR3nt: TGTGCCAGCTCAGGGAGGGTTAGCTCCTACGAGCAGTACTTC
CDR3aa: CASSGRVSSYEQYF

abundance: few
v_gene: TRBV28
d_gene: TRBD1
j_gene: TRBJ1-1
CDR3nt: TGTGCCAGCAGCTCGGGACAGGGAAGCACTGAAGCTTTCTTT
CDR3aa: CASSSGQGSTEAFF

abundance: few
v_gene: TRBV6-6
d_gene: .
j_gene: TRBJ1-5
CDR3nt: TGTGCCAGCAGTGCCGAGTCAGGGGTGAGCAATCAGCCCCAGCATTTT
CDR3aa: CASSAESGVSNQPQHF

abundance: few
v_gene: TRBV28
d_gene: TRBD2
j_gene: TRBJ2-7
CDR3nt: TGTGCCAGCAGCCTACCCCGCACTAGCGATATCGTCGAGCAGTACTTC
CDR3aa: CASSLPRTSDIVEQYF

abundance: .
v_gene: TRBV19
d_gene: TRBD1
j_gene: TRBJ1-5
CDR3nt: TGTGCCAGTAGTCCCGACAGGGACAATCAGCCCCAGCATTTT
CDR3aa: CASSPDRDNQPQHF

abundance: .
v_gene: TRBV21-1
d_gene: .
j_gene: TRBJ2-6
CDR3nt: TGTGCCAGCAGCAAGAGTTCGGGACTCGGAAGCTCTGGGGCCAACGTCCTGACTTTC
CDR3aa: CASSKSSGLGSSGANVLTF

abundance: .
v_gene: TRBV7-7
d_gene: .
j_gene: TRBJ2-1
CDR3nt: TGTGCCAGCAGTGTTCGTTGGGGGGACGAGCAGTTCTTC
CDR3aa: CASSVRWGDEQFF

abundance: .
v_gene: TRBV2
d_gene: TRBD1
j_gene: TRBJ1-2
CDR3nt: TGTGCCAGCACTACAGAAGGGGGCTCCGGGGGCTACACCTTC
CDR3aa: CASTTEGGSGGYTF

abundance: .
v_gene: TRBV9
d_gene: .
j_gene: TRBJ2-5
CDR3nt: TGTGCCAGCAGCGCCGGGAGTAACCAAGAGACCCAGTACTTC
CDR3aa: CASSAGSNQETQYF